These T cell receptor beta chains were read from a single sample in a study of T cells after yellow fever vaccination. TCRdb re-called the 5' RACE reads with MiXCR, one entry per CDR3 protein. In the table there are about 63,000 distinct CDR3 sequences, 6.5% to 8% of which are singletons. The sequenced sample was CD8+ T cells sorted from PBMCs, obtained 15 days after the yellow fever booster vaccination. These receptors originate from a man aged 25 to 45 who received the YFV17D yellow fever vaccine. Each CDR3 is given with its conserved first and last residue. Clone size appears in some rows only: once, few, many, or a class for an expanded clone.

CDR3 protein	J gene	clone size	V gene
CSGQGGAEAFF	TRBJ1-1	many	TRBV29-1
CASSVYLSSNQPQHF	TRBJ1-5	many	TRBV6-1
CASRLGADEQFF	TRBJ2-1	many	TRBV12-3/TRBV12-4
CASSLANGFTTNTEAFF	TRBJ1-1	many	TRBV7-8
CSALGQDGYGYTF	TRBJ1-2	few	TRBV20-1
CSALGPYEQYF	TRBJ2-7	many	TRBV29-1
CASSQGVMTYEQYF	TRBJ2-7	.	TRBV4-2
CSVEDSGTEAFF	TRBJ1-1	many	TRBV29-1
CAWMTPPTKAGDYEQYF	TRBJ2-7	many	TRBV30
CASRGLRDEQFF	TRBJ2-1	many	TRBV27